This T cell receptor (beta chain) was found in a study of blood T cell repertoires in COVID-19. Across the study: The United States, Italy and Spain were the sources of the acute and convalescent COVID-19 samples. T cells, B-cell-depleted T cells, or PBMCs provided the cDNA or gDNA that served as material.

CDR1 and CDR2 (germline): MNHEY, SMNVEV (reference sequence). V lost 6 bases, J lost 6 bases, and 6 bases stayed unmatched. The CDR3 runs 14 residues. As processed by the authors: Amplification with reference gene primers provided the estimates of nucleated cell counts. The table came from immunoSEQ multiplex PCR; TCRdb's copy has only in-frame clones and leaves some out. V, J and clone size derive from that table, while D and trimming were established from the DNA sequence. The sample holds 250,000 to 300,000 clones, about 88% seen once. The receptor's source is a man between 18 and 35 years old with active or convalescent COVID-19. Sequenced sample: peripheral blood. The chain uses TRBV27 and TRBJ1-1; 11 bases fit TRBD1. CDR3 sequence: CASSLGQGASEAFF. CDR3 coding DNA: TGTGCCAGCAGCCTCGGACAGGGGGCCTCTGAAGCTTTCTTT.